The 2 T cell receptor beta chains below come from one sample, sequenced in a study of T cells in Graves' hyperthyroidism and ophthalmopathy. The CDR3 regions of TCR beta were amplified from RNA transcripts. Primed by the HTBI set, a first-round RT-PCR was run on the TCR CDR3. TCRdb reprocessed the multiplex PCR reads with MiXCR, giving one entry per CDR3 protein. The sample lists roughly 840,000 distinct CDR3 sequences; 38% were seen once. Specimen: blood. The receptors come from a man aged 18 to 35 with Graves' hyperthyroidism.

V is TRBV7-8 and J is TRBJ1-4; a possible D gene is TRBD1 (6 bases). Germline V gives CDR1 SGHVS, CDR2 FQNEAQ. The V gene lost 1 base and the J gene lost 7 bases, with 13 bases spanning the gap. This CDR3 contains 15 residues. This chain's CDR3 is CASSLVGGAGEKLFF. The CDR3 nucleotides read TGTGCCAGCAGCTTAGTCGGGGGCGCTGGTGAAAAACTGTTTTTT.

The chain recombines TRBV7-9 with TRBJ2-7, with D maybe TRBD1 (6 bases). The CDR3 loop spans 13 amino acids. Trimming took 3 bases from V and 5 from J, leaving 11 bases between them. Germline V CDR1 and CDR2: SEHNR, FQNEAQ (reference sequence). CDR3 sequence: CASSFSPGDEQYF. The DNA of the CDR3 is TGTGCCAGCAGCTTCTCCCCAGGGGACGAGCAGTACTTC.